This entry features one T cell receptor (beta chain) sequence. The CDR3 has 14 residues. Germline CDR1 reads SGHAT; CDR2 reads FQNNGV. With 5 bases removed from V and 4 bases from J, the gap between germline ends came to 12 bases. This table comes from immunoSEQ multiplex PCR, and its TCRdb copy is limited to in-frame clones, with some not included. Of under 95,000 clones in the sample, approximately 86% were seen once. This specimen belongs to a study of blood T cell repertoires in COVID-19. As for the study in general: Samples of COVID-19 (acute and convalescent) were obtained from the United States, Italy and Spain.

V and J are TRBV11-2 and TRBJ1-3, with D possibly TRBD1 on 6 matching bases. The sequence was obtained from a woman over 75 with acute or convalescent COVID-19. The sequenced sample was peripheral blood. The CDR3 loop is CASSQGTSGNTIYF. For the CDR3, the DNA is TGTGCCAGCAGCCAAGGGACATCCGGAAACACCATATATTTT.